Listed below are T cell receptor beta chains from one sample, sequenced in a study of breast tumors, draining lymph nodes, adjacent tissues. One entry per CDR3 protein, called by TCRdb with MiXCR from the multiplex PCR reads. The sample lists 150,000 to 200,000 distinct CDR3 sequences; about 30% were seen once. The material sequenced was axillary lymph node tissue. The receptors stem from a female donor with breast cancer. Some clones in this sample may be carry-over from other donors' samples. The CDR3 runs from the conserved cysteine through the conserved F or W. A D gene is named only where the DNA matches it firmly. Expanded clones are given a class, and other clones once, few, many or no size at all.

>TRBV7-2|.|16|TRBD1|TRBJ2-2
TGTGCCAGCAGCTTATCGGCAGGGGGCAACACCGGGGAGCTGTTTTTT
CASSLSAGGNTGELFF
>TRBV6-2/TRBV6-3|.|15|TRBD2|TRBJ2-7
TGTGCCAGCAGTCCCCTAGCGGGGCCCTATAGAGAGCAGTACTTC
CASSPLAGPYREQYF
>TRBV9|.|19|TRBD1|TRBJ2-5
TGTGCCAGCAGCGTAATACGCCCCATACCGGGACAGGAGAAAGAGACCCAGTACTTC
CASSVIRPIPGQEKETQYF
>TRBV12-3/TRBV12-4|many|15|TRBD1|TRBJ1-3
TGTGCCAGCACGACGGACAGGGAGGCTGGAAACACCATATATTTT
CASTTDREAGNTIYF
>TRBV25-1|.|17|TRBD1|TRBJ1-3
TGTGCCAGCAGTGCTAGACCTACAGGGGGCGCCGGAAACACCATATATTTT
CASSARPTGGAGNTIYF
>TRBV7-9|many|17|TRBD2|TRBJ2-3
TGTGCCAGCAGCACCTCCCGATGGGCGGGAGGCACAGATACGCAGTATTTT
CASSTSRWAGGTDTQYF
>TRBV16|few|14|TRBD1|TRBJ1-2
TGTGCCAGCAGCCAATGGGGACAGAACTATGGCTACACCTTC
CASSQWGQNYGYTF
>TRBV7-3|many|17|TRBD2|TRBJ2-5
TGTGCCAGCAGCTTAAGACTAGCGGGGGCGCCACAAGAGCCCCAGTACTTC
CASSLRLAGAPQEPQYF
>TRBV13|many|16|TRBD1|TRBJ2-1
TGTGCCAGCAGCTCACGACAGGGGGCGGCCTACAATGAGCAGTTCTTC
CASSSRQGAAYNEQFF
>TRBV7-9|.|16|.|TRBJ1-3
TGTGCCAGCAGCCAACCTAGCGGGGGGGCCTGGAACACCATGTATTTT
CASSQPSGGAWNTMYF
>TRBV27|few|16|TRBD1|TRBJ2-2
TGTGCCAGCAGTCTCCGGACAGGGGGCGCGGGCGGGGAGCTGTTTTTT
CASSLRTGGAGGELFF
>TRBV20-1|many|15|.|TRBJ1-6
TGCAGTGCTAGAGATTTAGGGACAACTTATTCACCCCTCCACTTT
CSARDLGTTYSPLHF
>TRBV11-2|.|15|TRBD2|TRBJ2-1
TGTGCCGGCAGTCCGCGGGGGGGCCGAAATAATGAGCAGTTCTTC
CAGSPRGGRNNEQFF